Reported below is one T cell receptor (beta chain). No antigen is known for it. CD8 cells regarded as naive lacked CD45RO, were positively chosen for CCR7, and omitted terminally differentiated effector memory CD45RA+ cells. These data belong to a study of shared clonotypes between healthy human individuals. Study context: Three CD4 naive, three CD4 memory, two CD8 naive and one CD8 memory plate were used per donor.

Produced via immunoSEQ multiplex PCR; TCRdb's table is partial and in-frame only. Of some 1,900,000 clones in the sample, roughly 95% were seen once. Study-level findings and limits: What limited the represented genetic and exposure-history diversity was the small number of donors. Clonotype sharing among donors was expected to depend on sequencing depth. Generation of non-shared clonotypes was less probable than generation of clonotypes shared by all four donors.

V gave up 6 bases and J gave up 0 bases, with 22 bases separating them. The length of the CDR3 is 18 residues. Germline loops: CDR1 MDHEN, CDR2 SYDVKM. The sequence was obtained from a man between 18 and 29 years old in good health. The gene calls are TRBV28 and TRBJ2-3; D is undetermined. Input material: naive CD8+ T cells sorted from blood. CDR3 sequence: CASSPRAFNELSTDTQYF. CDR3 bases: TGTGCCAGCAGCCCCCGTGCCTTCAATGAACTTAGCACAGATACGCAGTATTTT. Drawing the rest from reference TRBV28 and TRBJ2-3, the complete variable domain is DVKVTQSSRYLVKRTGEKVFLECVQDMDHENMFWYRQDPGLGLRLIYFSYDVKMKEKGDIPEGYSVSREKKERFSLILESASTNQTSMYLCASSPRAFNELSTDTQYFGPGTRLTVL.